What follows are 23 T cell receptor beta chains derived from one specimen sequenced in a study of T-cell reconstitution after alpha-beta-depleted transplantation in children. Construction of the TCRbeta library involved unique molecular identifiers. TCRdb independently ran MiXCR on the PCR reads; one entry per CDR3 protein. The table shows a few hundred thousand distinct CDR3 sequences, with 18% occurring only once. Source: PBMCs from the stem cell graft donor, taken from the stem cell graft. These receptors were obtained from a human donor who donated a stem cell graft to a child with acute lymphoblastic leukemia.

This clonotype was detected only a few times. The V call is TRBV12-3 or TRBV12-4, the J call TRBJ1-2; no clear D. This CDR3 has 12 residues. V was pared by 5 bases and J by 7 bases, with 11 bases between. The CDR3 coding sequence is TGTGCCAGCAGTGGCGGGCTTGGTGGCTACACCTTC. Its protein product is CASSGGLGGYTF.

V usage is TRBV10-3 and J usage is TRBJ1-2; 8 positions match TRBD1. The V gene end was trimmed by 3 bases and the J gene end by 5 bases; junction bases not matched to a gene: 8. CDR3 length: 15 amino acids. From germline, CDR1 is ENHRY and CDR2 SYGVKD. The CDR3 loop is CAISEPGQAFYGYTF. The CDR3 nucleotides read TGTGCCATCAGTGAACCGGGACAGGCCTTTTATGGCTACACCTTC.

Only a few counts were recorded for this clonotype. The chain combines TRBV6-5 with TRBJ2-1, with TRBD2 matching 10 bases. CDR3 size: 18 residues. Germline CDR1 is MNHEY and CDR2 is SVGAGI. The junction had 9 bases not matched to a gene; V was cut back by 2 bases and J by 2 bases. The CDR3 sequence: CASSYGLAGGLPYNEQFF. CDR3 in DNA: TGTGCCAGCAGTTACGGTTTAGCGGGAGGTCTCCCCTACAATGAGCAGTTCTTC.

This clonotype was recorded a few times. This could be a read error, since a much larger clone is one nucleotide away. V gene TRBV20-1 combines with J gene TRBJ1-1; tentatively, D is TRBD1 (5 bases). CDR1 and CDR2 (germline): DFQATT, SNEGSKA (reference sequence). V was clipped by 4 bases and J by 3 bases, with 12 bases between them. The CDR3 extends over 13 amino acids. CDR3 sequence: CSAKGSWDTEAFF. CDR3 bases: TGCAGTGCTAAGGGGAGTTGGGACACTGAAGCTTTCTTT.

This clonotype was observed a handful of times. The chain recombines TRBV12-3 or TRBV12-4 with TRBJ1-3; unclear D gene. This CDR3 spans 17 amino acids. V lost 6 bases, J lost 0 bases, and 18 bases lay in between. CDR3 amino acids: CASRSGPGRDSGNTIYF. CDR3 coding DNA: TGTGCCAGCAGGTCTGGGCCTGGACGGGACTCTGGAAACACCATATATTTT.

This clonotype was recorded a few times. The chain employs TRBV4-1 and TRBJ2-2; no definite D call. The V and J ends lost 2 bases and 8 bases respectively, with 6 bases between them. There are 12 residues in the CDR3. Germline CDR1 is MGHRA and CDR2 is YSYEKL. The CDR3 sequence is CASSQLVGELFF. The DNA for the CDR3 is TGCGCCAGCAGCCAATTAGTAGGGGAGCTGTTTTTT.

This clonotype was seen a few times. V gene TRBV5-1 combines with J gene TRBJ1-5; 7 nucleotides match TRBD1. Trimming took 4 bases from V and 3 from J; bases not matched to a gene: 4. Germline-derived CDR1 and CDR2 are SGHRS and YFSETQ. This CDR3 region has 14 residues. This chain's CDR3 is CASSTGQNNQPQHF. CDR3 nucleotides: TGCGCCAGCAGCACGGGACAGAACAATCAGCCCCAGCATTTT.

This clonotype occurred a few times. This rearrangement joins TRBV20-1 to TRBJ1-2; the D gene is possibly TRBD1 (5 bases). V shed 6 bases and J shed 2 bases, with 10 bases lying between them. The CDR3 has 12 residues. Germline CDR1 and CDR2: DFQATT and SNEGSKA (reference sequence). In DNA form, the CDR3 reads TGCAGTGCGATGACAGCGAACTATGGCTACACCTTC. This codes for CSAMTANYGYTF.

This clonotype was counted between two and nine times. This rearrangement joins TRBV6-5 to TRBJ2-7; D is uncertain. CDR3 length: 14 residues. With 0 bases removed from V and 7 bases from J, the gap between germline ends came to 13 bases. Germline assignment: CDR1 MNHEY and CDR2 SVGAGI. Here the CDR3 reads CASSYSKQPWEQYF. In nucleotides, the CDR3 is TGTGCCAGCAGTTACTCGAAACAACCCTGGGAGCAGTACTTC.

The chain links TRBV11-2 to TRBJ1-2; no reliable D call. Germline assignment: CDR1 SGHAT and CDR2 FQNNGV. The CDR3 totals 15 residues. V was shortened by 5 bases and J by 0 bases, with 13 bases between the two germline ends. CDR3 residues: CASSPERGSNYGYTF. Here the CDR3 DNA reads TGTGCCAGCAGCCCGGAGCGGGGTTCTAACTATGGCTACACCTTC.

This clonotype was counted a few times. This sequence joins TRBV5-5 and TRBJ1-2, with D perhaps matching TRBD1 (5 bases). Germline V gene data show CDR1 as SGHKS and CDR2 as YYEKEE (reference sequence). The CDR3 has 15 residues. V lost 4 bases and J lost 4, with 17 bases in between. As DNA, the CDR3 is TGTGCCAGCAGCATGGGACCGTCGTCGTCCTATGGCTACACCTTC. This codes for CASSMGPSSSYGYTF.

This sequence joins TRBV20-1 and TRBJ1-1; a weak D match, TRBD1 (6 bases). The CDR3 runs to 18 residues. V lost 1 base to trimming and J lost 0 bases, with 21 bases between them. The germline V gene encodes CDR1 DFQATT and CDR2 SNEGSKA (reference sequence). The CDR3, as DNA: TGCAGTGCTAGAGCCTACCAGAGGACAGTTACGATGAACACTGAAGCTTTCTTT. Its translation: CSARAYQRTVTMNTEAFF.

The CDR3 reads CASSIRLGGAHSYEQYF. The CDR3 DNA follows: TGTGCCAGTAGTATCAGGCTGGGAGGGGCCCACTCCTACGAGCAGTACTTC. The V and J genes are TRBV19 and TRBJ2-7; the match to TRBD2 covers 7 bases. Trimming took 3 bases from V and 0 from J; bases not matched to a gene: 11. This CDR3 spans 17 amino acids. CDR1 is LNHDA and CDR2 is SQIVND in the germline V gene (reference sequence).

This clonotype was seen more than once but under ten times. The rearrangement uses TRBV29-1 and TRBJ2-7; D not resolved. The V end lost 6 bases, the J end lost 3 bases, and 9 bases lay between the germline ends. The CDR3 covers 11 residues. Germline CDR1 SQVTM, CDR2 ANQGSEA. The chain's CDR3 is CSVDMGYEQYF. In DNA form, the CDR3 reads TGCAGCGTGGATATGGGCTACGAGCAGTACTTC.

V and J are TRBV5-5 and TRBJ2-1, with 8 bases identical to TRBD1. Germline V gives CDR1 SGHKS, CDR2 YYEKEE (reference sequence). The junction had 3 bases not matched to a gene; V was cut back by 4 bases and J by 3 bases. The CDR3 totals 14 residues. CDR3: CASSKTGVYNEQFF. DNA for the CDR3: TGTGCCAGCAGCAAGACAGGGGTCTACAATGAGCAGTTCTTC. Variable domain in full (rest from reference TRBV5-5 and TRBJ2-1): DAGVTQSPTHLIKTRGQQVTLRCSPISGHKSVSWYQQVLGQGPQFIFQYYEKEERGRGNFPDRFSARQFPNYSSELNVNALLLGDSALYLCASSKTGVYNEQFFGPGTRLTVL.

The CDR3 DNA reads TGCGCCAGCAGCGCCGGGACAGGGGATTGGGAGACCCAGTACTTC. This gives the protein CASSAGTGDWETQYF. This chain links TRBV5-1 with TRBJ2-5; 10 nucleotides match TRBD1. From germline, CDR1 is SGHRS and CDR2 YFSETQ. The J segment lost 5 bases and the V segment lost 4 bases, leaving 8 bases of the junction unmatched. This CDR3 comprises 15 residues.

This clonotype was picked up a small number of times. The germline gene is not matched at one end of the junction; a read error may be the cause. This CDR3 reads CASSPLLGTGAFF. The CDR3 nucleotides read TGTGCCAGCAGTCCTCTCCTCGGTACTGGAGCTTTCTTT. This chain links TRBV28 with TRBJ1-1; D not resolved. This CDR3 is 13 amino acids long. Germline V gene lookup returns CDR1 MDHEN and CDR2 SYDVKM.

This clonotype was detected only a few times. In DNA, the CDR3 is TGCAGCGGGGGAACAGAGGACTATGGCTACACCTTC. Translation: CSGGTEDYGYTF. This chain connects TRBV29-1 to TRBJ1-2; no definite D call. The ends were cut back, 7 bases at V and 3 bases at J, with 12 bases in the middle. Germline lookup yields CDR1 SQVTM and CDR2 ANQGSEA. The CDR3 sequence is 12 residues long.

This clonotype was seen more than once but under ten times. The V gene is TRBV9, the J gene TRBJ2-1, with 10 bases lining up with TRBD1. The V segment lost 0 bases and the J segment 2 bases; nucleotides outside the gene matches: 2. This CDR3 has 16 residues. Germline-derived CDR1 and CDR2 are SGDLS and YYNGEE. The CDR3 protein is CASSVVTGGAYNEQFF. CDR3 coding DNA: TGTGCCAGCAGCGTAGTGACAGGGGGCGCCTACAATGAGCAGTTCTTC.

This clonotype occurred a few times. This chain uses TRBV5-1 with TRBJ2-3; D remains unclear. Trimming removed 1 base at V and 6 bases at J, with 9 bases between. Looked up from germline, CDR1 is SGHRS and CDR2 is YFSETQ. This CDR3 region has 13 residues. CDR3 nucleotides: TGCGCCAGCAGCTTGAGCATACGGGATACGCAGTATTTT. Translation: CASSLSIRDTQYF.

The table lists this clonotype with a few counts. The V and J genes are TRBV24-1 and TRBJ2-1; 7 positions agree with TRBD2. J was trimmed by 8 bases and V by 4 bases; bases with no gene match: 10. The CDR3 is 15 amino acids. Germline V gene sequence: CDR1 KGHDR, CDR2 SFDVKD. The DNA for the CDR3 is TGTGCCACCAGTGAATTTCTAGCGGTCACCGATGAGCAGTTCTTC. This encodes CATSEFLAVTDEQFF.

V is TRBV20-1 and J is TRBJ2-1, with D maybe TRBD1 (5 bases). This CDR3 spans 17 amino acids. Germline V CDR1 and CDR2: DFQATT, SNEGSKA (reference sequence). Trimming removed 5 bases from V and 4 bases from J, with 24 bases in between. In DNA, the CDR3 is TGCAGTGCTGCCCCCGGACCACCACAGGAGCTATACAATGAGCAGTTCTTC. This translates into CSAAPGPPQELYNEQFF.

This clonotype was seen at least ten times. The chain uses TRBV12-3 or TRBV12-4 and TRBJ2-3, with 7 bases identical to TRBD2. The ends lost 6 bases at V and 4 bases at J; junction bases unmatched: 7. The length of the CDR3 is 14 residues. CDR3 residues: CASSLLAGADTQYF. CDR3 DNA sequence: TGTGCCAGCAGCTTATTGGCGGGAGCAGATACGCAGTATTTT.